This TCR beta chain came from a study of blood T cell repertoires in COVID-19. V shed 1 base and J shed 4 bases, with 14 bases lying between them. Germline-derived CDR1 and CDR2 are LNHDA and SQIVND (reference sequence). CDR3 length: 15 residues. This clone was picked up one time. Measured with immunoSEQ multiplex PCR; TCRdb has only the in-frame clones, and not every one. The sample contains fewer than 400,000 clones, approximately 87% of which appear only once. This TCR derives from a woman aged 25 to 45 with COVID-19, enrolled during active disease. Sequenced input: peripheral blood. This sequence joins TRBV19 and TRBJ2-7; possibly TRBD2 for D (7 bases). The CDR3: CASSIVGGATYEQYF. CDR3 nucleotides: TGTGCCAGTAGTATAGTTGGGGGGGCAACTTACGAGCAGTACTTC.